This T cell receptor beta chain was obtained from a study of radiation and T cells in renal cell carcinoma. The data were produced by immunoSEQ multiplex PCR, yet TCRdb's version contains in-frame clones alone and is incomplete. Altogether 65,000 to 80,000 clones are present, approximately 86% being singletons, with the ten largest covering more than 20%. CDR1 is SGHVS and CDR2 is FQNEAQ in the germline V gene. V lost 5 bases and J 4 bases, leaving 18 bases between the germline ends. This CDR3 is 15 amino acids long. The time point was: blood 2 weeks post-SBRT. Treatment indicated: 15 Gy SBRT to primary tumor, nephrectomy 4 weeks later.

The V and J genes are TRBV7-8 and TRBJ2-7; D perhaps matches TRBD1 (6 bases). Material: blood, obtained from a patient whose treatment included radiotherapy and nephrectomy. The receptor was derived from a woman aged 45-65 years with renal cell carcinoma. DNA of the CDR3: TGTGCCAGCAGCGCCTACAGGGTTATTAGGTACGAGCAGTACTTC. Translated, it gives CASSAYRVIRYEQYF.